Listed below are T cell receptor beta chains from one sample, sequenced in a study of post-analysis software for immune sequencing data. TCRdb analysed the PCR reads with MiXCR anew, one entry per CDR3 protein. Of 450,000 to 700,000 distinct CDR3 sequences in the sample, roughly 47% are singletons; the top ten hold around 1.7%. Sequenced: blood. The receptors originated from a girl between 5 and 17 years old with multiple sclerosis. Both conserved end residues are trimmed from each CDR3. Each record gives: CDR3 length, V gene, J gene, D gene, CDR3 protein. D genes are given only for firm matches.

len: 13; v_gene: TRBV12-3/TRBV12-4; j_gene: TRBJ2-7; d_gene: .; CDR3aa: ASAPEGEGSYEQY
len: 12; v_gene: TRBV14; j_gene: .; d_gene: .; CDR3aa: ASSQVQGGGEQY
len: 14; v_gene: TRBV5-1; j_gene: TRBJ2-1; d_gene: .; CDR3aa: ASSWTAPELGTEQF
len: 13; v_gene: TRBV20-1; j_gene: TRBJ2-7; d_gene: TRBD2; CDR3aa: SANRALAGVYEQY
len: 16; v_gene: TRBV6-1; j_gene: TRBJ2-1; d_gene: TRBD2; CDR3aa: ASFKRLAGGPGYNEQF
len: 12; v_gene: TRBV11-3; j_gene: TRBJ2-2; d_gene: .; CDR3aa: ASSSKVNTGELF
len: 11; v_gene: TRBV4-1; j_gene: TRBJ2-1; d_gene: .; CDR3aa: ASSHGISHEQF
len: 11; v_gene: TRBV27; j_gene: TRBJ1-2; d_gene: .; CDR3aa: ASSPGDVGGYT
len: 12; v_gene: TRBV12-3/TRBV12-4; j_gene: TRBJ2-3; d_gene: TRBD2; CDR3aa: ATGGTKNADTQY
len: 13; v_gene: TRBV5-1; j_gene: TRBJ2-7; d_gene: .; CDR3aa: ASRRDSSFNYEQY
len: 12; v_gene: TRBV6-6; j_gene: TRBJ2-7; d_gene: TRBD2; CDR3aa: ASSYLADPYEQY
len: 12; v_gene: TRBV12-3/TRBV12-4; j_gene: TRBJ1-4; d_gene: .; CDR3aa: ASSLKGVEEKLF
len: 10; v_gene: TRBV3-1; j_gene: TRBJ2-7; d_gene: .; CDR3aa: ASSRRDFGQY
len: 13; v_gene: TRBV5-1; j_gene: TRBJ1-5; d_gene: .; CDR3aa: ASSLGGSSNQPQH
len: 11; v_gene: TRBV29-1; j_gene: TRBJ1-1; d_gene: .; CDR3aa: SVPTDLNTEAF
len: 14; v_gene: TRBV20-1; j_gene: TRBJ2-6; d_gene: .; CDR3aa: SAREGSVSGANVLT
len: 15; v_gene: TRBV5-1; j_gene: TRBJ2-3; d_gene: .; CDR3aa: ASSLFAGQISTDTQY
len: 13; v_gene: TRBV3-1; j_gene: TRBJ2-3; d_gene: TRBD2; CDR3aa: ASSHRGTSRDTQY
len: 14; v_gene: TRBV20-1; j_gene: TRBJ2-1; d_gene: .; CDR3aa: SARDLARADYNEQF
len: 13; v_gene: TRBV4-1; j_gene: TRBJ2-7; d_gene: .; CDR3aa: ASSQPTGTIYEQY
len: 15; v_gene: TRBV6-5; j_gene: TRBJ1-6; d_gene: .; CDR3aa: ASSYSKLGAGNSPLH
len: 12; v_gene: TRBV12-3/TRBV12-4; j_gene: TRBJ2-7; d_gene: TRBD1; CDR3aa: ASSFKDRGAEQY
len: 12; v_gene: TRBV10-3; j_gene: TRBJ1-2; d_gene: .; CDR3aa: ASGRDTGTYGYT
len: 11; v_gene: TRBV5-1; j_gene: TRBJ2-5; d_gene: .; CDR3aa: AGPSPTEDKQY
len: 12; v_gene: TRBV4-2; j_gene: TRBJ1-1; d_gene: .; CDR3aa: ASSPRGGNTEAF
len: 13; v_gene: TRBV12-3/TRBV12-4; j_gene: TRBJ2-3; d_gene: TRBD2; CDR3aa: ASSPGHSGTDTQY
len: 13; v_gene: TRBV28; j_gene: TRBJ2-1; d_gene: TRBD2; CDR3aa: ASSRQLGGYNEQF
len: 12; v_gene: TRBV7-3; j_gene: TRBJ2-3; d_gene: .; CDR3aa: ASSLGSFADTQY
len: 13; v_gene: TRBV5-1; j_gene: TRBJ2-1; d_gene: TRBD1; CDR3aa: ASSLSVTGPNEQF
len: 13; v_gene: TRBV5-1; j_gene: TRBJ2-1; d_gene: TRBD1; CDR3aa: ASSPTRDSIYEQF
len: 12; v_gene: TRBV6-5; j_gene: TRBJ2-7; d_gene: TRBD1; CDR3aa: ASSTVGTGVEQY
len: 13; v_gene: TRBV5-1; j_gene: .; d_gene: .; CDR3aa: ASSLATRAYNEQY
len: 8; v_gene: TRBV20-1; j_gene: .; d_gene: .; CDR3aa: SARAETQY
len: 11; v_gene: TRBV7-2; j_gene: .; d_gene: .; CDR3aa: ASSYGQRNEQY
len: 15; v_gene: TRBV5-1; j_gene: TRBJ2-1; d_gene: TRBD2; CDR3aa: ASRLAGGLKGDNEQF
len: 11; v_gene: TRBV12-3/TRBV12-4; j_gene: TRBJ2-4; d_gene: TRBD1; CDR3aa: ASTQGAKNIQY
len: 11; v_gene: TRBV12-3/TRBV12-4; j_gene: TRBJ2-1; d_gene: .; CDR3aa: ASSLRNLNEQF
len: 15; v_gene: TRBV5-1; j_gene: TRBJ2-3; d_gene: TRBD1; CDR3aa: ASSLSLGQGGKDTQY
len: 10; v_gene: TRBV12-3/TRBV12-4; j_gene: TRBJ2-7; d_gene: .; CDR3aa: ASSLSRYEQY
len: 13; v_gene: TRBV7-8; j_gene: TRBJ1-5; d_gene: .; CDR3aa: ASSLLGDNYQPQH
len: 12; v_gene: TRBV7-3; j_gene: TRBJ1-1; d_gene: .; CDR3aa: ASSPQQGNTEAF
len: 13; v_gene: TRBV20-1; j_gene: TRBJ2-5; d_gene: TRBD2; CDR3aa: SARSFGGGRETQY
len: 13; v_gene: TRBV3-1; j_gene: TRBJ2-7; d_gene: TRBD1; CDR3aa: ASSLGQGYAYEQY
len: 13; v_gene: TRBV7-9; j_gene: TRBJ1-2; d_gene: .; CDR3aa: ASSLTGGNSYGYT
len: 13; v_gene: TRBV10-3; j_gene: TRBJ2-3; d_gene: TRBD2; CDR3aa: AISGGTGLPDTQY
len: 11; v_gene: TRBV2; j_gene: TRBJ2-5; d_gene: .; CDR3aa: ASKVKGLETQY
len: 15; v_gene: TRBV7-8; j_gene: TRBJ1-5; d_gene: .; CDR3aa: ASSLVSPGRAQPAQH
len: 15; v_gene: TRBV12-3/TRBV12-4; j_gene: TRBJ2-1; d_gene: TRBD1; CDR3aa: ASSSRGQGRSYNEQF
len: 15; v_gene: TRBV3-1; j_gene: TRBJ2-5; d_gene: TRBD2; CDR3aa: ASSPGTSGGIQETQY
len: 11; v_gene: TRBV7-2; j_gene: TRBJ2-1; d_gene: .; CDR3aa: ASSRDALDEQF
len: 12; v_gene: TRBV20-1; j_gene: TRBJ2-3; d_gene: TRBD2; CDR3aa: SAPSGGAGDTQY
len: 9; v_gene: TRBV24-1; j_gene: TRBJ2-7; d_gene: .; CDR3aa: ANWRAYEQY
len: 15; v_gene: TRBV10-3; j_gene: TRBJ1-5; d_gene: TRBD1; CDR3aa: AISRGQDRDGNQPQH
len: 12; v_gene: TRBV12-3/TRBV12-4; j_gene: TRBJ1-6; d_gene: .; CDR3aa: ASRPPGVRSPLH
len: 15; v_gene: TRBV5-1; j_gene: TRBJ2-1; d_gene: .; CDR3aa: ASSLSITDLLGNEQF
len: 12; v_gene: TRBV12-3/TRBV12-4; j_gene: TRBJ2-3; d_gene: .; CDR3aa: ASSLGADTDTQY
len: 11; v_gene: TRBV2; j_gene: TRBJ1-2; d_gene: .; CDR3aa: ASSEWGRYGYT